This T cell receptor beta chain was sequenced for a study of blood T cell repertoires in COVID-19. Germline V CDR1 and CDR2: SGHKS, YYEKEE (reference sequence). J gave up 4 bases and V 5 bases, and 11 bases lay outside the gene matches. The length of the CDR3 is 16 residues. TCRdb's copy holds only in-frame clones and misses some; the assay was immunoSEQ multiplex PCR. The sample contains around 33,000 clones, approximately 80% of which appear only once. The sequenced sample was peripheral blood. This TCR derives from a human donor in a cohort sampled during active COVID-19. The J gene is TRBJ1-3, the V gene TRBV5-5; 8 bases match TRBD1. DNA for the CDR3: TGTGCCAGCAGTCCCCTGATGACAGGGGAAGGAAACACCATATATTTT. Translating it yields CASSPLMTGEGNTIYF.